This T cell receptor (beta chain) was sequenced for a study of beta chain features in type 1 diabetes. Study-wide results and caveats: Reduced insertions and increased deletions marked VDJ junctions in type 1 diabetes patients. In comparison with healthy donors, patients had naive, central memory and Treg TCRB repertoires that appeared more similar.

Germline V gene sequence: CDR1 LGHNA, CDR2 YNFKEQ. The CDR3 spans 17 residues. V lost 1 base and J lost 0, with 14 bases in between. Note on this clone: Its antigen is currently unknown.

Investigators reverse transcribed all isolated RNA, so they sequenced expressed TCRB transcripts. The protocol was immunoSEQ multiplex PCR, while the TCRdb copy is restricted to in-frame clones and leaves out a portion. The sample has about 260,000 clones; over 65% are singletons. The V gene is TRBV4-2, the J gene TRBJ2-3; unclear D gene. Sequenced: naive CD4+ T cells from blood. The sequence came from a man aged 25 to 40 in good health. The CDR3 nucleotides read TGTGCCAGCAGCCAAGCCACTGGGATACCTAGCACAGATACGCAGTATTTT. This gives the protein CASSQATGIPSTDTQYF.